One and the same sample provided the 32 T cell receptor beta chains below, sequenced in a study of CD8 T cells in Susac syndrome. It was with random hexamers that 0.5 to 1 ug RNA was reverse transcribed. Using its own MiXCR run on the immunoSEQ multiplex PCR reads, TCRdb lists one record per CDR3 protein. The sample consists of hundreds of thousands of distinct CDR3 sequences, around 84% of them appearing once. Sequencing was carried out using CD8+ T cells from PBMCs. The source of these receptors is a human donor with multiple sclerosis.

The V call is TRBV29-1, the J call TRBJ2-3, with 13 bases matching TRBD2. The junction had 5 bases not matched to a gene; V was cut back by 6 bases and J by 2 bases. The CDR3 consists of 15 residues. Looked up from germline, CDR1 is SQVTM and CDR2 is ANQGSEA. This chain's CDR3 is CSVWGLAGNTDTQYF. The DNA for the CDR3 is TGCAGCGTGTGGGGACTAGCGGGAAACACAGATACGCAGTATTTT.

This chain links TRBV6-6 with TRBJ2-7, with 9 bases aligning to TRBD2. Germline assignment: CDR1 MNHNY and CDR2 SVGAGI (reference sequence). The CDR3 length is 16 residues. J gave up 2 bases and V 0 bases, and 5 bases lay outside the gene matches. The CDR3 region has the DNA TGTGCCAGCAGTTACTCCGACTGGACTAGCGCCTACGAGCAGTACTTC. Protein: CASSYSDWTSAYEQYF.

This clonotype appeared a few times. This chain links TRBV11-2 with TRBJ2-2, with unresolved D. With 8 bases removed from V and 0 bases from J, the gap between germline ends came to 7 bases. The length of the CDR3 is 13 residues. The germline V gene has CDR1 SGHAT and CDR2 FQNNGV. DNA for the CDR3: TGTGCCAGCTCCTCCTCGAACACCGGGGAGCTGTTTTTT. As protein: CASSSSNTGELFF.

The chain carries TRBV7-2 and TRBJ1-5, with D possibly being TRBD1 (5 bases). Between the trimmed V and J ends, which lost 2 bases and 2 bases, there was a span of 10 bases. Germline assignment: CDR1 SGHTA and CDR2 FQGNSA. CDR3 size: 15 residues. Here the CDR3 DNA reads TGTGCCAGCAGCTTACGAGGGGCCGGCAATCAGCCCCAGCATTTT. It codes for CASSLRGAGNQPQHF.

In this sample, this clonotype turned up once. CDR3 residues: CASSFLQGPPTGYTF. For the CDR3, the DNA is TGTGCCAGCAGTTTTTTACAGGGACCCCCGACTGGCTACACCTTC. This chain uses TRBV27 with TRBJ1-2, with TRBD1 as a possible D gene (6 bases). Trimming took off 3 bases at V and 7 bases at J, with 18 bases between the two ends. The length of the CDR3 is 15 residues. Germline assignment: CDR1 MNHEY and CDR2 SMNVEV (reference sequence).

The chain is built from TRBV19 and TRBJ2-7; possibly TRBD2 for D (5 bases). The V end lost 5 bases, the J end lost 2 bases, and 10 bases lay between the germline ends. The CDR3 loop spans 13 amino acids. In germline, CDR1 is LNHDA, CDR2 SQIVND (reference sequence). The CDR3 nucleotides read TGTGCCAGTAGTTGGACTCCAACCTACGAGCAGTACTTC. Translated, it gives CASSWTPTYEQYF. The full variable domain, in which reference TRBV19 and TRBJ2-7 provide the parts outside the CDR3, is DGGITQSPKYLFRKEGQNVTLSCEQNLNHDAMYWYRQDPGQGLRLIYYSQIVNDFQKGDIAEGYSVSREKKESFPLTVTSAQKNPTAFYLCASSWTPTYEQYFGPGTRLTVT.

This chain joins TRBV19 and TRBJ1-1, with D unclear. CDR1 is LNHDA, CDR2 SQIVND, per germline (reference sequence). V dropped 2 bases and J dropped 7 bases, with 11 bases sitting between them. This CDR3 has 13 residues. CDR3 region: CASSIKPTDEAFF. In DNA form, the CDR3 reads TGTGCCAGTAGTATAAAGCCAACAGATGAAGCTTTCTTT.

The V gene is TRBV7-6, the J gene TRBJ2-7; 7 bases are shared with TRBD2. CDR1 and CDR2 (germline): SGHVS, FNYEAQ. The CDR3 is 14 residues long. The J segment lost 3 bases and the V segment lost 5 bases, leaving 7 bases of the junction unmatched. The CDR3: CASSPRTSDYEQYF. As DNA, the CDR3 is TGTGCCAGCAGCCCACGGACTAGTGACTACGAGCAGTACTTC.

This sequence joins TRBV5-6 and TRBJ2-1; D is perhaps TRBD2 (6 bases). Trimming stripped 4 bases from V and 10 bases from J, with 21 bases between. The CDR3 extends over 15 amino acids. Germline V gene sequence: CDR1 SGHDT, CDR2 YYEEEE. CDR3 sequence (DNA): TGTGCCAGCAGCGCCGGGACTGGTGTCCATCGCGAGCAGTTCTTC. It encodes CASSAGTGVHREQFF.

A word on this clonotype: A junction boundary mismatches the germline segment, possibly from a read error. CDR3 protein: CASSGTGYEGDAGELYF. The DNA for the CDR3 is TGTGCCAGCTCCGGGACAGGGTATGAGGGAGACGCCGGGGAGCTGTATTTT. The chain employs TRBV19 and TRBJ2-2, with 9 bases matching TRBD1. Germline lookup yields CDR1 LNHDA and CDR2 SQIVND (reference sequence). The CDR3 runs to 17 residues.

J is TRBJ2-3 and V is TRBV29-1; tentatively, D is TRBD2 (5 bases). Per germline, CDR1 SQVTM and CDR2 ANQGSEA. Trimming removed 6 bases from V and 0 bases from J, with 16 bases in between. The CDR3 sequence is 15 residues long. CDR3 amino acids: CSVQRRDTSTDTQYF. CDR3 coding DNA: TGCAGCGTCCAGCGGAGAGACACTAGCACAGATACGCAGTATTTT.

This clonotype was seen only once. The chain employs TRBV15 and TRBJ2-1; TRBD2 matches at 7 bases. The V gene's germline CDR1 is LNHNV and CDR2 YYDKDF (reference sequence). The CDR3 is 16 amino acids. V trimming: 0 bases; J trimming: 9 bases; junction bases outside the gene matches: 11. The CDR3 DNA is TGTGCCACCAGCAGAGATGGGGCGGGAGTTGACAGTGAGCAGTTCTTC. It specifies CATSRDGAGVDSEQFF.

The table lists this clonotype with a count of one. V and J are TRBV7-9 and TRBJ1-6; D call uncertain. V was cut by 5 bases and J by 2 bases, with 22 bases left in between. Per germline, CDR1 SEHNR and CDR2 FQNEAQ (reference sequence). The CDR3 spans 19 residues. CDR3 DNA: TGTGCCAGCAGCCCAAAGCGGGGAGATGTCGGGGCCTATAATTCACCCCTCCACTTT. It is translated as CASSPKRGDVGAYNSPLHF.

In its sample, this clonotype was seen a few times. One end of the junction is discordant with germline, which a read error may explain. The CDR3 reads CASSQDSGAYNEQFF. The CDR3 region has the DNA TGTGCCAGCAGTCAAGACAGCGGGGCCTACAATGAGCAGTTCTTC. The rearrangement uses TRBV3-1 and TRBJ2-1, with 7 bases identical to TRBD2. This CDR3 region has 15 residues. The germline CDR1 and CDR2 sequences are LGHDT and YNNKEL (reference sequence).

The chain has TRBV27 and TRBJ2-7; no clear D gene. The CDR3 extends over 16 amino acids. The V gene's germline CDR1 is MNHEY and CDR2 SMNVEV (reference sequence). The ends were cut back, 5 bases at V and 2 bases at J, with 19 bases in the middle. DNA of the CDR3: TGTGCCAGCAGTCCCTCTAGTGGCGCTACCCCCTACGAGCAGTACTTC. It encodes CASSPSSGATPYEQYF.

This chain links TRBV7-2 with TRBJ2-1; TRBD1 or TRBD2 may be the D gene (6 bases each). Trimming took 0 bases from V and 10 from J, leaving 25 bases between them. The germline gives CDR1 SGHTA, CDR2 FQGNSA. CDR3 size: 18 residues. The CDR3 sequence: CASSLALGGPFSSGEQFF. The CDR3, as DNA: TGTGCCAGCAGCTTAGCGCTTGGGGGGCCGTTTTCCAGCGGGGAGCAGTTCTTC.

This clonotype occurred once. V usage is TRBV28 and J usage is TRBJ2-1, with D possibly being TRBD1 or TRBD2 (6 bases each). Germline V gives CDR1 MDHEN, CDR2 SYDVKM. The CDR3 consists of 15 residues. V was shortened by 3 bases and J by 7 bases, with 16 bases between the two germline ends. The CDR3 protein is CASSFRGDLPNEQFF. Here the CDR3 DNA reads TGTGCCAGCAGTTTTAGGGGGGACCTACCTAATGAGCAGTTCTTC.

As to this clonotype: At one end the junction does not follow the germline gene, possibly because of a read error. This sequence joins TRBV20-1 and TRBJ1-4, with 8 nucleotides matching TRBD1. Germline V gene sequence: CDR1 DFQATT, CDR2 SNEGSKA (reference sequence). The CDR3 sequence is 15 residues long. CDR3 in DNA: TGCAGTGCTATCCCGGGACAGGCAACTAATAAAAAACTGTTTTTT. Translated, it gives CSAIPGQATNKKLFF.

The V and J genes are TRBV19 and TRBJ1-5; tentative D call: TRBD1 (5 bases). V gave up 2 bases and J gave up 5 bases, with 13 bases separating them. This CDR3 has 15 residues. Looked up from germline, CDR1 is LNHDA and CDR2 is SQIVND (reference sequence). Here the CDR3 DNA reads TGTGCCAGTAGTATATGGGCCAGGGAAGATCAGCCCCAGCATTTT. It encodes CASSIWAREDQPQHF.

This clonotype was found once. The chain joins TRBV9 to TRBJ1-4; D remains ambiguous. Trimming removed 5 bases from V and 6 bases from J, with 14 bases in between. Germline assignment: CDR1 SGDLS and CDR2 YYNGEE. The CDR3 runs to 14 residues. CDR3 amino acids: CASSIGWVDEKLFF. The CDR3 nucleotides read TGTGCCAGCAGTATAGGGTGGGTGGATGAAAAACTGTTTTTT.

The chain uses TRBV19 and TRBJ2-5; D is perhaps TRBD1 or TRBD2 (5 bases each). V was trimmed by 3 bases and J by 5 bases, leaving 10 bases between them. CDR3 length: 13 amino acids. The germline gives CDR1 LNHDA, CDR2 SQIVND (reference sequence). The CDR3 loop reads CASSIMGVETQYF. As DNA, the CDR3 is TGTGCCAGTAGTATCATGGGGGTGGAGACCCAGTACTTC.

The chain couples TRBV20-1 to TRBJ1-4; D not resolved. Germline V CDR1 and CDR2: DFQATT, SNEGSKA (reference sequence). The CDR3 runs 13 residues. V lost 3 bases and J 5 bases, leaving 10 bases between the germline ends. CDR3 sequence: CSASGGENEKLFF. The CDR3 region has the DNA TGCAGTGCTAGCGGCGGGGAGAATGAAAAACTGTTTTTT.

J is TRBJ2-7 and V is TRBV4-1, with 12 bases that match TRBD1. The CDR3 runs to 15 residues. V was clipped by 3 bases and J by 6 bases; unmatched bases: 6. CDR1 is MGHRA and CDR2 is YSYEKL in the germline V gene. The CDR3 sequence: CASSHVGTGGREQYF. Here the CDR3 DNA reads TGCGCCAGCAGCCACGTAGGGACAGGGGGCCGCGAGCAGTACTTC.

The CDR3 DNA is TGTGCCAGCAGTTTATCGGGAGGCGGCCGTAACTATGGCTACACCTTC. It encodes CASSLSGGGRNYGYTF. The gene calls are TRBV27 and TRBJ1-2; unclear D gene. The CDR3 spans 16 residues. Trimming took off 0 bases at V and 1 base at J, with 12 bases between the two ends. From germline, CDR1 is MNHEY and CDR2 SMNVEV (reference sequence).

The chain is built from TRBV28 and TRBJ2-7; D not resolved. The CDR3 runs to 15 residues. Germline CDR1 is MDHEN and CDR2 is SYDVKM. With 5 bases removed from V and 3 bases from J, the gap between germline ends came to 17 bases. The CDR3 nucleotides read TGTGCCAGCAGTCCACCCCCGTTTGCGTACTACGAGCAGTACTTC. As protein: CASSPPPFAYYEQYF.

V is TRBV9 and J is TRBJ2-1; either TRBD1 or TRBD2 may supply D (8 bases each). Germline CDR1 reads SGDLS; CDR2 reads YYNGEE. V was cut by 4 bases and J by 10 bases, with 33 bases left in between. The CDR3 is 19 amino acids. The CDR3 DNA is TGTGCCAGCAGCACTCGGACAGGGTGGGGACTAGACCTGTCCGAGGAGCAGTTCTTC. Residues: CASSTRTGWGLDLSEEQFF.

The genes are TRBV20-1 and TRBJ1-1, with D tentatively TRBD1 (5 bases). Germline loops: CDR1 DFQATT, CDR2 SNEGSKA (reference sequence). V was pared by 0 bases and J by 5 bases, with 10 bases between. The CDR3 covers 13 residues. CDR3 nucleotides: TGCAGTGCTAGAGAAGTGGGGGGTACTGAAGCTTTCTTT. It yields the protein CSAREVGGTEAFF.

The chain combines TRBV29-1 with TRBJ2-7; no definite D call. Germline values: CDR1 SQVTM, CDR2 ANQGSEA. The length of the CDR3 is 13 residues. V lost 6 bases and J lost 1, with 13 bases in between. CDR3 sequence: CSVLLDESYEQYF. The CDR3 coding sequence is TGCAGCGTCCTTTTGGATGAGTCCTACGAGCAGTACTTC.

The chain has TRBV24-1 and TRBJ2-1; TRBD2 agrees at 8 bases. The CDR3 is 14 residues long. Germline V lookup: CDR1 KGHDR, CDR2 SFDVKD. V shed 6 bases and J 6 bases; nucleotides not matched to a gene: 6. The CDR3 loop is CATSTLAGRNEQFF. In DNA form, the CDR3 reads TGTGCCACCAGTACCCTAGCGGGCCGCAATGAGCAGTTCTTC.

The V and J genes are TRBV5-1 and TRBJ2-3; D is unresolved. Germline V gives CDR1 SGHRS, CDR2 YFSETQ. The CDR3 has 13 amino acids. Trimming removed 4 bases from V and 2 bases from J, with 8 bases in between. CDR3 amino acids: CASSRVHTDTQYF. CDR3 nucleotides: TGCGCCAGCAGCCGAGTCCACACAGATACGCAGTATTTT.

The chain carries TRBV25-1 and TRBJ2-7; TRBD2 matches 9 bases. The ends lost 3 bases at V and 5 bases at J; junction bases unmatched: 11. The CDR3 is 16 amino acids. Germline V gene data show CDR1 as MGHDK and CDR2 as SYGVNS. The CDR3 here is CASSDIAGGPWDEQYF. The DNA of the CDR3 is TGTGCCAGCAGTGATATCGCGGGAGGGCCTTGGGACGAGCAGTACTTC.

The rearrangement joins TRBV28 to TRBJ2-2; TRBD2 matches 10 bases. J was trimmed by 1 base and V by 6 bases; bases with no gene match: 5. The length of the CDR3 is 16 residues. Germline lookup yields CDR1 MDHEN and CDR2 SYDVKM. This CDR3 is CASSETSGMNTGELFF. As DNA, the CDR3 is TGTGCCAGCAGCGAAACTAGCGGGATGAACACCGGGGAGCTGTTTTTT.